This T cell receptor (beta chain) stems from a study of PD-1 blockade in classical Hodgkin lymphoma. Autologous stem cell transplantation was followed by relapse in every patient, and brentuximab vedotin exposure varied. Concerning this clone itself: Its antigen is as yet unknown.

Study-wide points: The study found complete responders had baseline diversity similar to newly diagnosed patients. Patients were excluded if nivolumab began under 1 year after ASCT (the autologous transplant). Whereas CD4+ TCR diversity had risen significantly by C4D1, CD8+ TCR diversity had not.

Using immunoSEQ multiplex PCR, the repertoire was profiled, and TCRdb retains in-frame clones only, with some absent. The table has about 100,000 clones, about 89% seen once. Trimming removed 2 bases from V and 5 bases from J, with 28 bases in between. CDR3 size: 20 residues. The germline CDR1 and CDR2 sequences are SGHKS and YYEKEE (reference sequence). The clonotype was recovered from a human donor with classical Hodgkin lymphoma. This chain links TRBV5-5 with TRBJ2-2, with D possibly being TRBD2 (6 bases). The sample here was peripheral blood mononuclear cells (PBMCs), taken before the second cycle of nivolumab. In nucleotides, the CDR3 is TGTGCCAGCAGCTTTCCGGGACTTAACAAGTTTAGGGTGGGGACCGGGGAGCTGTTTTTT. Residues: CASSFPGLNKFRVGTGELFF.